This TCR beta chain stems from a study of blood T cell repertoires in COVID-19. Germline loops: CDR1 SGHAT, CDR2 FQNNGV. Unmatched junction bases numbered 5, after V lost 6 bases and J lost 0 bases. The CDR3 length is 15 residues. Authors' methods: Estimated nucleated cell counts came from reference gene primer amplification. Generated by immunoSEQ multiplex PCR, the TCRdb table keeps only in-frame clones and is missing some. V and J calls and clone size are given by that table; D and trimming were obtained from the DNA. The sample lists about 130,000 clones, about 76% seen once, with roughly a fifth in the top ten.

Sequencing input: peripheral blood. This sequence originates from a man older than 75 with acute or convalescent COVID-19. This chain connects TRBV11-2 to TRBJ2-7; TRBD2 aligns across 10 bases. CDR3 protein: CASRASGGSSYEQYF. The CDR3 bases are TGTGCCAGCAGAGCTAGCGGGGGTAGCTCCTACGAGCAGTACTTC.